This passage covers 19 T cell receptor beta chains from one sample sequenced in a study of post-analysis software for immune sequencing data. Study observations and caveats: The five TRBV segments detected at higher frequency in patients than in controls included TRBV5-6, TRBV5-1 and TRBV20-1.

The antigens for these receptors are not known. Built from TCR beta cDNA, the libraries had unique molecular identifiers in them. Each CDR3 protein gets one entry after TCRdb re-called the PCR reads with MiXCR. Of approximately 730,000 distinct CDR3 sequences detected, 46% appear once; the ten largest clones hold roughly 4.9%. The sequencing input was blood. Receptors originate from a girl aged 5 to 17 with multiple sclerosis.

The chain has TRBV2 and TRBJ2-4; the D gene is possibly TRBD2 (6 bases). Gene TRBJ2-7 matches the end of the DNA better, so the J call may be wrong. Looked up from germline, CDR1 is SNHLY and CDR2 is FYNNEI. This CDR3 region has 12 residues. In nucleotides, the CDR3 is TGTGCCAGCTGGGACTTAATCCACGAGCAGTACTTC. Translated, it gives CASWDLIHEQYF.

Only a few counts were recorded for this clonotype. This chain joins TRBV7-3 and TRBJ2-7, with TRBD2 identical over 10 bases. There are 15 residues in the CDR3. V lost 3 bases, J lost 5 bases, and 7 bases stayed unmatched. Germline V gene lookup returns CDR1 SGHTA and CDR2 FQGTGA. CDR3 residues: CASSFASGSGDEQYF. The CDR3 DNA sequence: TGTGCCAGCAGCTTCGCTAGCGGGAGTGGAGACGAGCAGTACTTC.

A few counts support this clonotype. The chain is built from TRBV4-1 and TRBJ2-1; TRBD2 aligns across 8 bases. With V trimmed by 5 bases and J by 9 bases, 9 bases remained unmatched. The CDR3 spans 14 residues. Germline V gene data show CDR1 as MGHRA and CDR2 as YSYEKL. CDR3 amino acids: CASSVAGSGIEQFF. CDR3 nucleotides: TGCGCCAGCAGCGTAGCGGGATCAGGCATTGAGCAGTTCTTC.

This chain uses TRBV12-3 or TRBV12-4 with TRBJ2-5, with 10 positions matching TRBD2. V was clipped by 7 bases and J by 5 bases; unmatched bases: 4. CDR3 size: 13 residues. The CDR3 DNA reads as TGTGCCAGCAAGCGGGGGGGGGCCGAGACCCAGTACTTC. Translating it yields CASKRGGAETQYF.

J is TRBJ1-2 and V is TRBV2, with D unresolved. This CDR3 region has 15 residues. V was shortened by 2 bases and J by 0 bases, with 10 bases between the two germline ends. Germline CDR1 reads SNHLY; CDR2 reads FYNNEI. CDR3 region: CASSETSTSNYGYTF. In DNA form, the CDR3 reads TGTGCCAGCAGTGAAACGTCTACCTCTAACTATGGCTACACCTTC.

This chain connects TRBV20-1 to TRBJ2-7; D perhaps matches TRBD2 (5 bases). This CDR3 spans 16 amino acids. Trimming cost V 0 bases and J 1 base, with 16 bases left between them. Germline values: CDR1 DFQATT, CDR2 SNEGSKA (reference sequence). CDR3 bases: TGCAGTGCTAGAGATCTTAAGTCGGGATGGTCCTACGAGCAGTACTTC. This translates into CSARDLKSGWSYEQYF.

On this clonotype itself: A much larger clone sits a single nucleotide away, making a read error possible. The chain joins TRBV12-3 or TRBV12-4 to TRBJ2-7, with unresolved D. Between the trimmed V and J ends, which lost 1 base and 3 bases, there was a span of 7 bases. The CDR3 consists of 13 residues. CDR3 sequence (DNA): TGTGCCAGCAGTTTAGGACGGATCTACGAGCAGTACTTC. Translating gives CASSLGRIYEQYF.

This chain joins TRBV10-3 and TRBJ1-2; possibly TRBD1 for D (6 bases). V was pared by 10 bases and J by 3 bases, with 15 bases between. From germline, CDR1 is ENHRY and CDR2 SYGVKD. The CDR3 totals 13 residues. CDR3 residues: CATSLQGDYGYTF. CDR3 DNA: TGTGCCACCTCCTTACAGGGAGACTATGGCTACACCTTC.

The chain joins TRBV30 to TRBJ2-4, with D perhaps TRBD1 or TRBD2 (5 bases each). V shed 0 bases and J shed 8 bases, with 14 bases lying between them. The CDR3 is 14 residues long. Looked up from germline, CDR1 is GTSNPN and CDR2 is SVGIG (reference sequence). The CDR3 region has the DNA TGTGCCTGGAGTGTACGCGTGGGGGTGGACATTCAGTACTTC. It translates to CAWSVRVGVDIQYF. Combining the CDR3 with reference TRBV30 and TRBJ2-4 gives the whole variable domain SQTIHQWPATLVQPVGSPLSLECTVEGTSNPNLYWYRQAAGRGLQLLFYSVGIGQISSEVPQNLSASRPQDRQFILSSKKLLLSDSGFYLCAWSVRVGVDIQYFGAGTRLSVL.

The chain is built from TRBV6-6 and TRBJ1-1, with D possibly being TRBD1 (5 bases). Germline-derived CDR1 and CDR2 are MNHNY and SVGAGI (reference sequence). This CDR3 has 14 amino acids. V was trimmed by 0 bases and J by 6 bases, leaving 11 bases between them. The CDR3 loop reads CASSYSPQGPEAFF. For the CDR3, the DNA is TGTGCCAGCAGTTACTCTCCGCAGGGCCCTGAAGCTTTCTTT.

This clonotype has more than one count but fewer than ten. This chain connects TRBV15 to TRBJ2-1; no firm D call. Germline V CDR1 and CDR2: LNHNV, YYDKDF (reference sequence). This CDR3 comprises 18 residues. V lost 0 bases, J lost 0 bases, and 15 bases lay in between. The DNA for the CDR3 is TGTGCCACCAGCAGAGATAAGGACCCCACAAGCTCCTACAATGAGCAGTTCTTC. Protein sequence: CATSRDKDPTSSYNEQFF.

This clonotype was seen only a few times. V usage is TRBV12-3 or TRBV12-4 and J usage is TRBJ2-1, with 9 bases lining up with TRBD2. V trimming: 5 bases; J trimming: 7 bases; junction bases outside the gene matches: 9. This CDR3 spans 15 amino acids. This CDR3 is CASSNWTSVLNEQFF. CDR3 in DNA: TGTGCCAGCAGTAACTGGACTAGCGTACTGAATGAGCAGTTCTTC.

This clonotype was recorded at least ten times. The V call is TRBV20-1, the J call TRBJ2-7; D perhaps matches TRBD2 (6 bases). This CDR3 spans 15 amino acids. V was shortened by 0 bases and J by 2 bases, with 14 bases between the two germline ends. CDR1 and CDR2 (germline): DFQATT, SNEGSKA (reference sequence). The CDR3 DNA reads TGCAGTGCTAGAGATATGGGAGGAGTGCCCTACGAGCAGTACTTC. The encoded protein is CSARDMGGVPYEQYF.

The V call is TRBV12-3 or TRBV12-4, the J call TRBJ2-1, with a possible D match to TRBD2 (5 bases). Deletions cut 4 bases from V and 4 bases from J, with 11 bases between. The length of the CDR3 is 14 residues. The CDR3 sequence: CASSWEWAYNEQFF. The CDR3, as DNA: TGTGCCAGCAGTTGGGAGTGGGCTTACAATGAGCAGTTCTTC.

This clonotype was seen more than once but under ten times. This chain joins TRBV20-1 and TRBJ2-3; 8 positions agree with TRBD2. The CDR3 is made up of 16 amino acids. With 2 bases clipped from V and 1 base from J, the junction kept 8 bases outside the gene matches. Germline CDR1 is DFQATT and CDR2 is SNEGSKA (reference sequence). The CDR3 reads CSARSGGLAGTDTQYF. DNA for the CDR3: TGCAGTGCTAGATCGGGGGGGCTAGCGGGCACAGATACGCAGTATTTT.

V usage is TRBV6-2 or TRBV6-3 and J usage is TRBJ2-1; 9 nucleotides match TRBD1. Germline CDR1 reads MNHEY; CDR2 reads SVGEGT. This CDR3 spans 15 amino acids. Unmatched junction bases numbered 15, after V lost 5 bases and J lost 13 bases. Here the CDR3 DNA reads TGTGCCAGCAGTACAGCCGGGACAGGGAGTGAGACCCAGTTCTTC. Amino acid sequence: CASSTAGTGSETQFF.

This clonotype has ten or more counts. The J gene is TRBJ2-5, the V gene TRBV20-1; 8 positions match TRBD1. V lost 3 bases, J lost 5 bases, and 8 bases stayed unmatched. There are 14 residues in the CDR3. Germline V CDR1 and CDR2: DFQATT, SNEGSKA (reference sequence). This CDR3 is CSASLGQGWETQYF. The DNA of the CDR3 is TGCAGTGCTAGTTTAGGACAGGGTTGGGAGACCCAGTACTTC.

The chain is built from TRBV3-1 and TRBJ2-7, with D possibly being TRBD2 (5 bases). This CDR3 has 14 residues. The V end was cut by 4 bases, the J end by 3 bases, with 13 bases between. Germline V gene sequence: CDR1 LGHDT, CDR2 YNNKEL (reference sequence). The chain's CDR3 is CASSLRTENYEQYF. CDR3 nucleotide sequence: TGTGCCAGCAGCCTACGGACTGAGAACTACGAGCAGTACTTC.

The chain uses TRBV6-5 and TRBJ2-5; the D gene is possibly TRBD1 (5 bases). CDR1 is MNHEY, CDR2 SVGAGI, per germline. This CDR3 spans 16 amino acids. V lost 2 bases and J 5 bases, leaving 18 bases between the germline ends. CDR3 residues: CASSYKTGPGFETQYF. As DNA, the CDR3 is TGTGCCAGCAGTTACAAAACAGGCCCTGGTTTCGAGACCCAGTACTTC.